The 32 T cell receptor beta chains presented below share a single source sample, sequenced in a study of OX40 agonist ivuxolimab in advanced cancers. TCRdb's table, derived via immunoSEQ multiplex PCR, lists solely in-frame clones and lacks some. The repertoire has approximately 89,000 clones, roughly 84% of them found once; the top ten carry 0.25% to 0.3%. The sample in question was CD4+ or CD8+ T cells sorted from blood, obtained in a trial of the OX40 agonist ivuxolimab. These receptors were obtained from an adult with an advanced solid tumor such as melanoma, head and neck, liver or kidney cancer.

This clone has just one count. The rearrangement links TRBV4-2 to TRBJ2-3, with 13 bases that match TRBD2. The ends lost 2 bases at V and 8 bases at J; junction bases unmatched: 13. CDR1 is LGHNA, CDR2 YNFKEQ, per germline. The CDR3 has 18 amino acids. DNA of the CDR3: TGTGCCAGCAGCCAACCGGGACTAGCGGGGTCGGGGATGGGTACGCAGTATTTT. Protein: CASSQPGLAGSGMGTQYF.

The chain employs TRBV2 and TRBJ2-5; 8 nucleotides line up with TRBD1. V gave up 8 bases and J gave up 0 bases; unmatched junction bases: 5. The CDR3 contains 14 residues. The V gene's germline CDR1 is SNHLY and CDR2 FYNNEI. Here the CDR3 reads CASHTGGYQETQYF. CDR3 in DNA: TGTGCCAGCCATACAGGGGGGTACCAAGAGACCCAGTACTTC.

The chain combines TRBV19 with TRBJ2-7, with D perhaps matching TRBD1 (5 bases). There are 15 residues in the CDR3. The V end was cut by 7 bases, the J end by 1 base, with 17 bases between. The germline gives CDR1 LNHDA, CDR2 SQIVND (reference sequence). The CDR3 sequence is CASNSGNTASYEQYF. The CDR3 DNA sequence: TGTGCCAGTAACTCAGGGAACACGGCGTCCTACGAGCAGTACTTC.

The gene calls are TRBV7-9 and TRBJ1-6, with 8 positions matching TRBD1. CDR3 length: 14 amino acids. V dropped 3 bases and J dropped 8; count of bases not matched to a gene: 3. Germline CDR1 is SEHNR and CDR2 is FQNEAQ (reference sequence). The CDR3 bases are TGTGCCAGCAGCTTGACAGGGGTGGATTCACCCCTCCACTTT. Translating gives CASSLTGVDSPLHF.

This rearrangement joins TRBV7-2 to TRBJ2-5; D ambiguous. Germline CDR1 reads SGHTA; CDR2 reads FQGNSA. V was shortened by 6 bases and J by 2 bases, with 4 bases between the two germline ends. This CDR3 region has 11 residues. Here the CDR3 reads CASSPQETQYF. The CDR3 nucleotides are TGTGCCAGCAGTCCTCAAGAGACCCAGTACTTC.

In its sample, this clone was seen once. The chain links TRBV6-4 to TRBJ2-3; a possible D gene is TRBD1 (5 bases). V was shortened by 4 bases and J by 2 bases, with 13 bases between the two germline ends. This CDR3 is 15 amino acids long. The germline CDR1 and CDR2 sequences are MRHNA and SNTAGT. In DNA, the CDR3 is TGTGCCAGCAGTGCCCTGCAGACAGTCACAGATACGCAGTATTTT. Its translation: CASSALQTVTDTQYF.

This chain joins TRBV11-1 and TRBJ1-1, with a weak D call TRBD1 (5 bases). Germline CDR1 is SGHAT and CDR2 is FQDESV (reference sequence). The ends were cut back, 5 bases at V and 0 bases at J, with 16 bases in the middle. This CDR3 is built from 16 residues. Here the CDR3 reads CASSPRGTLMNTEAFF. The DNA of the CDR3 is TGTGCCAGCAGCCCACGGGGGACGTTAATGAACACTGAAGCTTTCTTT.

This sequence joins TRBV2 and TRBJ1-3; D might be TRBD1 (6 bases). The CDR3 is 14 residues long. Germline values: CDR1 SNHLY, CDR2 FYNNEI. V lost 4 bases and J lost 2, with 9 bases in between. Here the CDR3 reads CASSVEGAGNTIYF. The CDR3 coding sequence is TGTGCCAGCAGTGTTGAGGGGGCTGGAAACACCATATATTTT.

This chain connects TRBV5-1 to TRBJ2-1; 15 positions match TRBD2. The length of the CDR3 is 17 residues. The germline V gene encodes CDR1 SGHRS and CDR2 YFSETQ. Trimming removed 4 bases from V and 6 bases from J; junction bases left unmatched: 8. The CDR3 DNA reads TGCGCCAGCAGCGGCGGGACTAGCGGGGGGTTGCTCAATGAGCAGTTCTTC. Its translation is CASSGGTSGGLLNEQFF.

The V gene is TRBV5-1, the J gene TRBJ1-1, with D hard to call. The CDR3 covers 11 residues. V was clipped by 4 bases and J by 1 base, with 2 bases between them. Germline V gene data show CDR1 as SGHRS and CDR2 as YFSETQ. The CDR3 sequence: CASSRNTEAFF. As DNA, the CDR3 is TGCGCCAGCAGCCGGAACACTGAAGCTTTCTTT. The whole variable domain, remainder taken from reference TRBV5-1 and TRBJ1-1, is KAGVTQTPRYLIKTRGQQVTLSCSPISGHRSVSWYQQTPGQGLQFLFEYFSETQRNKGNFPGRFSGRQFSNSRSEMNVSTLELGDSALYLCASSRNTEAFFGQGTRLTVV.

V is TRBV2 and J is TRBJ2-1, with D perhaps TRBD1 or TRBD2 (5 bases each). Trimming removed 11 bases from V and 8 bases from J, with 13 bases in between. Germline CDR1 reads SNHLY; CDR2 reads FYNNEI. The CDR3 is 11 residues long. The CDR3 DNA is TGTGCCGGCGAAGGGACCCATGAGCAGTTCTTC. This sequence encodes CAGEGTHEQFF.

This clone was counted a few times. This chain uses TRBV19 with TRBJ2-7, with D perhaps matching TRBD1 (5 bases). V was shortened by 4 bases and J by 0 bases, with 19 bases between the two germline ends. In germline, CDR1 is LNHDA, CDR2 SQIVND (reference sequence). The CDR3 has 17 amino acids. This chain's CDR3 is CASSTGSWRVGSYEQYF. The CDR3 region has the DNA TGTGCCAGTAGTACAGGGTCGTGGCGCGTGGGCTCCTACGAGCAGTACTTC. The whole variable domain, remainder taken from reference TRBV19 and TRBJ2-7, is DGGITQSPKYLFRKEGQNVTLSCEQNLNHDAMYWYRQDPGQGLRLIYYSQIVNDFQKGDIAEGYSVSREKKESFPLTVTSAQKNPTAFYLCASSTGSWRVGSYEQYFGPGTRLTVT.

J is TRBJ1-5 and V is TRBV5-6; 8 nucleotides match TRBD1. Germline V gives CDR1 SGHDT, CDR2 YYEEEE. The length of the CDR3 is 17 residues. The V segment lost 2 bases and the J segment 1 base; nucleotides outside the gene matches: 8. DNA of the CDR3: TGTGCCAGCAGCTTACGTGCGGACAGGGTAAGCAATCAGCCCCAGCATTTT. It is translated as CASSLRADRVSNQPQHF. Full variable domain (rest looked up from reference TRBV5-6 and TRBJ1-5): DAGVTQSPTHLIKTRGQQVTLRCSPKSGHDTVSWYQQALGQGPQFIFQYYEEEERQRGNFPDRFSGHQFPNYSSELNVNALLLGDSALYLCASSLRADRVSNQPQHFGDGTRLSIL.

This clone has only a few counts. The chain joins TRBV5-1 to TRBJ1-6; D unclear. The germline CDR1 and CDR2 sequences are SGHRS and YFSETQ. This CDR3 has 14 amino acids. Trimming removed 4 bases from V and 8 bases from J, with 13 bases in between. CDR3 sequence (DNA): TGCGCCAGCAGCCTCGACAACTCCTATTCACCCCTCCACTTT. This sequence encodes CASSLDNSYSPLHF.

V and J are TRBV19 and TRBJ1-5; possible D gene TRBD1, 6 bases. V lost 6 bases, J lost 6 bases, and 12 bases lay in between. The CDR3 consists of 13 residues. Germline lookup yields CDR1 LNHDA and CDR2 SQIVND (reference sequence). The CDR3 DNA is TGTGCCAGTAGGTGGGGGGCGGGTCAGCCCCAGCATTTT. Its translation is CASRWGAGQPQHF.

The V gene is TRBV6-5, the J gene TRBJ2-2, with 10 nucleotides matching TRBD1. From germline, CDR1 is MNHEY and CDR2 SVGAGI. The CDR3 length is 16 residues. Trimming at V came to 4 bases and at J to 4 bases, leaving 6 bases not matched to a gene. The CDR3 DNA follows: TGTGCCAGCAGTTTTACCGGGACAGGGGTCACCGGGGAGCTGTTTTTT. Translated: CASSFTGTGVTGELFF.

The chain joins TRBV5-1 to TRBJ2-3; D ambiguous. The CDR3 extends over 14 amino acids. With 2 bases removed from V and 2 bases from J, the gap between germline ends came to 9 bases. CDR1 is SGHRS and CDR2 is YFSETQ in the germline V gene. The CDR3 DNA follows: TGCGCCAGCAGCTTTGTCAGCTCCACAGATACGCAGTATTTT. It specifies CASSFVSSTDTQYF.

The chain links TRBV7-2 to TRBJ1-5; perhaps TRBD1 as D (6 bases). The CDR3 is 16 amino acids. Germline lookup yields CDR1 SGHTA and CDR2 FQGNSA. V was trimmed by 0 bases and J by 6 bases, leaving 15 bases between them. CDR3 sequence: CASSLAGAGDTQPQHF. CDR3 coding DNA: TGTGCCAGCAGCTTAGCGGGGGCGGGGGACACTCAGCCCCAGCATTTT.

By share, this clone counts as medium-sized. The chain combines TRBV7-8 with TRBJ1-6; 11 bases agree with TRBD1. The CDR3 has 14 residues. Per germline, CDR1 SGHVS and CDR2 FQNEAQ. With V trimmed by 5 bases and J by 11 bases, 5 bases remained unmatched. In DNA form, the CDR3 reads TGTGCCAGCAGCGCGGACAGGGGGCGCGCACCCCTCCACTTT. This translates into CASSADRGRAPLHF.

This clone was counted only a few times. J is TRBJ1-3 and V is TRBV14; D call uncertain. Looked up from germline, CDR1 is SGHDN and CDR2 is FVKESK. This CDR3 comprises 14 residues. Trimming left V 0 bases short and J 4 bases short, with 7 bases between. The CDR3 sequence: CASSQDLKGNTIYF. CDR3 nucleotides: TGTGCCAGCAGCCAAGATCTAAAAGGAAACACCATATATTTT.

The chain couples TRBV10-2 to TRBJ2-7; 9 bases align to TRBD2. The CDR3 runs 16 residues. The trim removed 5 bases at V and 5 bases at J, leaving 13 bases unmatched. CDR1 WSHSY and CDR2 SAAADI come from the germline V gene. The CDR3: CASSTLAGRQSHEQYF. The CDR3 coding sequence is TGCGCCAGCAGTACGCTAGCGGGGCGACAGTCCCACGAGCAGTACTTC.

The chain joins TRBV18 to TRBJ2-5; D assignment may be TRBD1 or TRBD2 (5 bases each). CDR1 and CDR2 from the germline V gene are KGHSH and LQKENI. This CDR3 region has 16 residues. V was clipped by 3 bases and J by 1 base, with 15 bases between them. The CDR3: CASSPPPRGRQETQYF. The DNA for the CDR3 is TGTGCCAGCTCACCCCCCCCACGGGGACGCCAAGAGACCCAGTACTTC.

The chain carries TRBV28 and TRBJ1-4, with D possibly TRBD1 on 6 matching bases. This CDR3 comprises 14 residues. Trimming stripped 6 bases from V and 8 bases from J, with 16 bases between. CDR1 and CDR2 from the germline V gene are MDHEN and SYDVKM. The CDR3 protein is CASRLGGRREKLFF. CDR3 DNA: TGTGCCAGCAGGCTTGGGGGGCGCCGGGAAAAACTGTTTTTT.

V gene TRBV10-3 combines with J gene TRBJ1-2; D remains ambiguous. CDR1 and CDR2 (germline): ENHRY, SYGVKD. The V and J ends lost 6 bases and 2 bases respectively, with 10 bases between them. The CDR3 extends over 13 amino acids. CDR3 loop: CAIRDGSNYGYTF. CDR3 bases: TGTGCCATCAGGGACGGCTCGAACTATGGCTACACCTTC.

CDR3 coding DNA: TGTGCTAGTGCCTTGGGCGGGGGGACCGGGGAGCTGTTTTTT. Translating gives CASALGGGTGELFF. The V call is TRBV12-5, the J call TRBJ2-2, with 8 bases matching TRBD2. With V trimmed by 7 bases and J by 5 bases, 6 bases remained unmatched. In germline, CDR1 is LGHNT, CDR2 FRNRAP. This CDR3 is 14 amino acids long.

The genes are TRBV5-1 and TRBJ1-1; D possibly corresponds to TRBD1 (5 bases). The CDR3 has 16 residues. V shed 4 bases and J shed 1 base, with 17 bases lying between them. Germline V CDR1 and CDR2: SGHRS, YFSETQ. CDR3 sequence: CASSPGRTNSNTEAFF. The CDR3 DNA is TGCGCCAGCAGCCCGGGACGGACTAACTCGAACACTGAAGCTTTCTTT.

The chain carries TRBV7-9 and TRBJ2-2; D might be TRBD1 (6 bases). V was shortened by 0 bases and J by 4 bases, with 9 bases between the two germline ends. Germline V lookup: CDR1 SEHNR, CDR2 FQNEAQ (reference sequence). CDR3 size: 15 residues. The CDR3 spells CASSLATRGTGELFF. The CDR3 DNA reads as TGTGCCAGCAGCTTAGCCACCAGGGGCACCGGGGAGCTGTTTTTT.

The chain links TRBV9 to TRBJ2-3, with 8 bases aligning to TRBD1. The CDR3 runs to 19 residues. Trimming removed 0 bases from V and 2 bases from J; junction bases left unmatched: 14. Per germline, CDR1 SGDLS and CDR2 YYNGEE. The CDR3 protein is CASSVGQGANRESTDTQYF. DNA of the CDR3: TGTGCCAGCAGCGTAGGTCAGGGGGCCAACCGGGAGTCCACAGATACGCAGTATTTT. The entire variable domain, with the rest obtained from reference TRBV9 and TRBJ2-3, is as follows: DSGVTQTPKHLITATGQRVTLRCSPRSGDLSVYWYQQSLDQGLQFLIQYYNGEERAKGNILERFSAQQFPDLHSELNLSSLELGDSALYFCASSVGQGANRESTDTQYFGPGTRLTVL.

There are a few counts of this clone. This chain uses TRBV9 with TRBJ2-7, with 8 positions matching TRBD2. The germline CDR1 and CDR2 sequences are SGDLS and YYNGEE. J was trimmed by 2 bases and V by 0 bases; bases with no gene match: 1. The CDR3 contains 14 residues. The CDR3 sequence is CASSVGAGAYEQYF. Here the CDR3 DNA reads TGTGCCAGCAGCGTAGGAGCGGGGGCCTACGAGCAGTACTTC.

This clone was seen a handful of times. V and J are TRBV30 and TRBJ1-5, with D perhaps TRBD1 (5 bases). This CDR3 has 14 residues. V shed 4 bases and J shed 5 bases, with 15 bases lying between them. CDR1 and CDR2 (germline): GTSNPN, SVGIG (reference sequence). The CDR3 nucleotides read TGTGCCTGGAACTCCAGGGTCGGGTATCAGCCCCAGCATTTT. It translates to CAWNSRVGYQPQHF.

CDR3 bases: TGTGCCAGCAGCCAAGAACCCCACTTGAGAACCAACACTGAAGCTTTCTTT. This codes for CASSQEPHLRTNTEAFF. The chain is built from TRBV14 and TRBJ1-1, with no clear D. The CDR3 consists of 17 residues. Per the germline V gene, CDR1 is SGHDN and CDR2 is FVKESK. The ends were cut back, 0 bases at V and 2 bases at J, with 16 bases in the middle.

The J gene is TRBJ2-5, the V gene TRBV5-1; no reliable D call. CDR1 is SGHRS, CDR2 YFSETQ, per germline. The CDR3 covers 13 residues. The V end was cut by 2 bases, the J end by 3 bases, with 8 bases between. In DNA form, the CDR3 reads TGCGCCAGCAGCTTTACCCCAGAAGAGACCCAGTACTTC. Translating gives CASSFTPEETQYF.